Included here is one TCR beta chain sequence, with context. Produced via immunoSEQ multiplex PCR; TCRdb's table is partial and in-frame only. The sample holds 380,000 or so clones, about 83% seen once. These data are taken from a study of Ad26.COV2.S vaccination and SARS-CoV-2 variants. This sample's treatment: 15 to 20 received Ad26.COV2.S at low or high dose, single or two shots; about 5 received placebo; per-sample allocation not given. Following the first vaccine or placebo injection, samples were taken on day 63. Between the trimmed V and J ends, which lost 2 bases and 3 bases, there was a span of 8 bases. The CDR3 consists of 14 residues. Germline V gene lookup returns CDR1 SGHAT and CDR2 FQDESV (reference sequence).

The receptor comes from a person between 18 and 65 years old who received the Ad26.COV2.S COVID-19 vaccine or a placebo. This sample comprised peripheral blood, obtained in a trial of Ad26.COV2.S vaccine versus placebo. This chain uses TRBV11-1 with TRBJ2-1; D ambiguous. The CDR3 DNA is TGTGCCAGCAGCTTATACGGATTCTACAATGAGCAGTTCTTC. Encoded protein: CASSLYGFYNEQFF.